The 13 T cell receptor beta chains presented below share a single source sample, sequenced in a study of T-cell reconstitution after alpha-beta-depleted transplantation in children. Preparation of the TCRbeta library was carried out with unique molecular identifiers. In TCRdb, the PCR reads were re-called with MiXCR into one record per CDR3 protein. The data show roughly 500,000 distinct CDR3 sequences, roughly a tenth seen once. The source was PBMCs, collected before TCRalphabeta/CD19-depleted stem cell transplant. The receptors were sampled from a child under 10 years old with inherited bone marrow failure, due to receive a stem cell transplant.

The genes are TRBV5-4 and TRBJ2-7; possible D gene TRBD2, 5 bases. Germline lookup yields CDR1 SGHNT and CDR2 YYREEE (reference sequence). This CDR3 is built from 9 residues. CDR3 in amino acids: CVEGEEQYF. The CDR3 bases are TGTGTCGAGGGCGAAGAGCAGTACTTC.

This clonotype was seen many times. CDR3 protein: CAWRKGREDTGELFF. CDR3 DNA sequence: TGTGCCTGGAGAAAAGGGCGGGAGGACACCGGGGAGCTGTTTTTT. V is TRBV30 and J is TRBJ2-2; 8 bases align to TRBD2. Trimming cost V 3 bases and J 3 bases; bases outside gene matches: 6. The CDR3 has 15 residues. CDR1 and CDR2 from the germline V gene are GTSNPN and SVGIG (reference sequence).

This clonotype came up many times. This chain joins TRBV7-6 and TRBJ2-1, with D possibly TRBD2 on 6 matching bases. Trimming cost V 2 bases and J 6 bases, with 11 bases left between them. Looked up from germline, CDR1 is SGHVS and CDR2 is FNYEAQ. The CDR3 has 14 amino acids. CDR3 bases: TGTGCCAGCAGCTTAATTATGGGGGGCAATGAGCAGTTCTTC. Protein sequence: CASSLIMGGNEQFF.

Ten or more counts support this clonotype. The DNA of the CDR3 is TGCGCCAGCAGCCCTCCCCGAACTAGCGCCGATGAGCAGTTCTTC. Protein sequence: CASSPPRTSADEQFF. The genes are TRBV5-1 and TRBJ2-1, with TRBD2 matching over 7 bases. The CDR3 runs to 15 residues. With 4 bases clipped from V and 8 bases from J, the junction kept 12 bases outside the gene matches. Per the germline V gene, CDR1 is SGHRS and CDR2 is YFSETQ.

The chain carries TRBV18 and TRBJ2-1, with 9 bases matching TRBD1. Trimming took 5 bases from V and 4 from J; bases not matched to a gene: 6. Per germline, CDR1 KGHSH and CDR2 LQKENI. This CDR3 contains 15 residues. The CDR3 coding sequence is TGTGCCAGCTCAGCCGGGACAGGGATATACAATGAGCAGTTCTTC. This encodes CASSAGTGIYNEQFF.

This clonotype occurred many times. V is TRBV7-2 and J is TRBJ2-5; D is perhaps TRBD2 (5 bases). The CDR3 runs 13 residues. Between the trimmed V and J ends, which lost 3 bases and 4 bases, there was a span of 9 bases. The germline V gene encodes CDR1 SGHTA and CDR2 FQGNSA. CDR3 DNA sequence: TGTGCCAGCAGCTTTTCGGGGTTAGAGACCCAGTACTTC. This sequence encodes CASSFSGLETQYF.

This clonotype was counted many times. The rearrangement joins TRBV4-3 to TRBJ2-7, with D perhaps TRBD2 (6 bases). Trimming cost V 4 bases and J 2 bases, with 15 bases left between them. CDR1 and CDR2 (germline): LGHNA, YSLEER. This CDR3 comprises 15 residues. The CDR3 here is CASSLRRDGTYEQYF. The CDR3, as DNA: TGCGCCAGCAGCCTTCGGCGGGACGGCACCTACGAGCAGTACTTC.

The table lists this clonotype with a few counts. The chain recombines TRBV7-2 with TRBJ2-1, with 9 bases lining up with TRBD2. V was pared by 5 bases and J by 6 bases, with 8 bases of the junction left unmatched. The CDR3 is 15 residues long. The germline V gene has CDR1 SGHTA and CDR2 FQGNSA. The CDR3 here is CASSPTSGFINEQFF. The DNA of the CDR3 is TGTGCCAGCAGCCCTACTAGCGGGTTTATCAATGAGCAGTTCTTC.

This chain uses TRBV4-1 with TRBJ2-1; D may be TRBD2 (6 bases). The ends were cut back, 7 bases at V and 0 bases at J, with 19 bases in the middle. Germline V lookup: CDR1 MGHRA, CDR2 YSYEKL. The CDR3 contains 17 residues. CDR3 protein: CASTLSEGGLSYNEQFF. Written as DNA, the CDR3 is TGCGCCAGCACCCTTTCGGAGGGAGGCCTCTCCTACAATGAGCAGTTCTTC.

This clonotype appeared many times. The rearrangement uses TRBV27 and TRBJ2-7, with 7 bases fitting TRBD1. Germline V CDR1 and CDR2: MNHEY, SMNVEV (reference sequence). J was trimmed by 9 bases and V by 6 bases; bases with no gene match: 23. This CDR3 comprises 17 residues. This CDR3 reads CASRIYTRTGARGVQYF. CDR3 DNA sequence: TGTGCCAGCAGGATCTACACTCGGACAGGTGCCCGAGGGGTGCAGTACTTC.

This clonotype was seen ten or more times. The J gene is TRBJ2-7, the V gene TRBV28; D is undetermined. V was cut by 1 base and J by 5 bases, with 9 bases left in between. This CDR3 is built from 13 residues. CDR1 is MDHEN and CDR2 is SYDVKM in the germline V gene. CDR3 loop: CASSLLGQDEQYF. The CDR3 coding sequence is TGTGCCAGCAGTTTATTGGGTCAAGACGAGCAGTACTTC.

This clonotype came up many times. The V call is TRBV20-1, the J call TRBJ1-2; D uncertain. This CDR3 contains 12 residues. Germline CDR1 DFQATT, CDR2 SNEGSKA (reference sequence). CDR3 nucleotides: TGCAGACCGGACTCCGCTAACTATGGCTACACCTTC. Translation: CRPDSANYGYTF.

On this clonotype: A much larger clone lies a single base off, so this may be a read error. The chain links TRBV4-1 to TRBJ2-5; 7 bases match TRBD2. The V gene's germline CDR1 is MGHRA and CDR2 YSYEKL. The CDR3 is 14 amino acids. V was pared by 2 bases and J by 7 bases, with 7 bases of the junction left unmatched. Here the CDR3 reads CASSQRLAGGTQYF. The DNA of the CDR3 is TGCGCCAGCAGCCAACGCTTAGCGGGTGGGACCCAGTACTTC.